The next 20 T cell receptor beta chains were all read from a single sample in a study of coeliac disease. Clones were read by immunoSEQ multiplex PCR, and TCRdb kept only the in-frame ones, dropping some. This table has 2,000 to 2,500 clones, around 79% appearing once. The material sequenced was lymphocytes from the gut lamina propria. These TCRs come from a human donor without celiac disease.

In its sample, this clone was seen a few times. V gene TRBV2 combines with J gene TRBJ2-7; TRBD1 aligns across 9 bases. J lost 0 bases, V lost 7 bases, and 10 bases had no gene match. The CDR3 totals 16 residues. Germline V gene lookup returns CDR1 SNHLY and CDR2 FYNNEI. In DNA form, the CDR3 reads TGTGCCAGCAACATGGACAGGGGATCTCTCTCCTACGAGCAGTACTTC. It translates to CASNMDRGSLSYEQYF.

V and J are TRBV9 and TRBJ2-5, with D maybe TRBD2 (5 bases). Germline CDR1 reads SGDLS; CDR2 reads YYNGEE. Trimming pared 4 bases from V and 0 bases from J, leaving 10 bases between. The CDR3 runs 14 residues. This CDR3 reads CASSREEDQETQYF. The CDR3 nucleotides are TGTGCCAGCAGCCGGGAAGAGGACCAAGAGACCCAGTACTTC.

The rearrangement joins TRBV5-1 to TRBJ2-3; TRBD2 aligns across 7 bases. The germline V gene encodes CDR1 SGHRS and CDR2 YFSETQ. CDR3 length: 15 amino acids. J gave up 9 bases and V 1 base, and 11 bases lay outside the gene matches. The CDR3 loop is CASSLISGEEVTQYF. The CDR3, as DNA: TGCGCCAGCAGCTTGATCAGCGGGGAGGAAGTAACGCAGTATTTT.

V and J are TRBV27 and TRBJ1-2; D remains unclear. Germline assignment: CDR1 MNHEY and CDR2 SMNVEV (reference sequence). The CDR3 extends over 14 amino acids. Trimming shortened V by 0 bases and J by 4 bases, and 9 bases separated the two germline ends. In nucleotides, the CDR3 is TGTGCCAGCAGTTTATCCCCGGGGAGCTATGGCTACACCTTC. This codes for CASSLSPGSYGYTF.

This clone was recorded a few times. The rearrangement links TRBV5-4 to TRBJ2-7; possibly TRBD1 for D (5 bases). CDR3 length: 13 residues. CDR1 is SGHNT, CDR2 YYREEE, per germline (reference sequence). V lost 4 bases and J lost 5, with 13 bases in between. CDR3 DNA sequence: TGTGCCAGCAGCAGCCCAGGGTCCCACGAGCAGTACTTC. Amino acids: CASSSPGSHEQYF.

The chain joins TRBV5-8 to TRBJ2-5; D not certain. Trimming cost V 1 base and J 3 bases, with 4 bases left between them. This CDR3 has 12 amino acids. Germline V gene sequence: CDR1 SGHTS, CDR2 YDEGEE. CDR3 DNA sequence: TGTGCCAGCAGCTTGATTAAAGAGACCCAGTACTTC. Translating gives CASSLIKETQYF. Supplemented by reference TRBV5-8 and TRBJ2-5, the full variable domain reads EAGVTQSPTHLIKTRGQQATLRCSPISGHTSVYWYQQALGLGLQFLLWYDEGEERNRGNFPPRFSGRQFPNYSSELNVNALELEDSALYLCASSLIKETQYFGPGTRLLVL.

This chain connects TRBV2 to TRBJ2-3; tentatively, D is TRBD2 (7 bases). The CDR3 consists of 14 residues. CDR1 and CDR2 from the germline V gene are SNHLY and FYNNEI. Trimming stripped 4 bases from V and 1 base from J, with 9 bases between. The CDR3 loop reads CASSGGGGTDTQYF. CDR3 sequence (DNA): TGTGCCAGCAGTGGAGGGGGGGGCACAGATACGCAGTATTTT.

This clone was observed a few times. CDR3 DNA sequence: TGTGCCAGTAGGAACGGTGGACGGACTAGCGGGGCCACGGGGACAGATACGCAGTATTTT. The encoded protein is CASRNGGRTSGATGTDTQYF. The chain is built from TRBV19 and TRBJ2-3; TRBD2 agrees at 12 bases. The CDR3 covers 20 residues. CDR1 and CDR2 from the germline V gene are LNHDA and SQIVND (reference sequence). Germline trimming cut 6 bases from V and 3 bases from J; bases unmatched to any gene: 19.

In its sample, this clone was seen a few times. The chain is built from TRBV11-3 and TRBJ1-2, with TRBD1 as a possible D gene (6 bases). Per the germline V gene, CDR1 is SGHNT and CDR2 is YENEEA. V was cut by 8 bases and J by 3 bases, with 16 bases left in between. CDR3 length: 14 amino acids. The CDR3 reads CASLGPGGDYGYTF. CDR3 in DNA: TGTGCCAGCCTTGGGCCGGGGGGCGACTATGGCTACACCTTC.

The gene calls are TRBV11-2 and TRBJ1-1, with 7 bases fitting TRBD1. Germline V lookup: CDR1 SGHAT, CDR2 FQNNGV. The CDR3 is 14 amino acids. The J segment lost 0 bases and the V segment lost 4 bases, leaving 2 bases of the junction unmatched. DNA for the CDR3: TGTGCCAGCAGCTGGGGACAGATGAACACTGAAGCTTTCTTT. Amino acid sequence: CASSWGQMNTEAFF.

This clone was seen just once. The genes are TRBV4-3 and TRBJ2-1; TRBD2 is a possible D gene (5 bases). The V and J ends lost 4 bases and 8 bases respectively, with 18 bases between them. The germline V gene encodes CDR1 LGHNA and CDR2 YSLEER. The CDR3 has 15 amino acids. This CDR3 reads CASSPTLGVGYEQFF. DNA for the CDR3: TGCGCCAGCAGCCCCACCCTCGGGGTGGGGTATGAGCAGTTCTTC.

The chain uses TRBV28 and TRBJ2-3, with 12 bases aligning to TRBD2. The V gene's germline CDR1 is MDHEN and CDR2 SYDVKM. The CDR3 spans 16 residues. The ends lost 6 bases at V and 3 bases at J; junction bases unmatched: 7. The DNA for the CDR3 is TGTGCCAGCAGGGTTCTAGCGGGGGGGCTGACAGATACGCAGTATTTT. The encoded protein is CASRVLAGGLTDTQYF.

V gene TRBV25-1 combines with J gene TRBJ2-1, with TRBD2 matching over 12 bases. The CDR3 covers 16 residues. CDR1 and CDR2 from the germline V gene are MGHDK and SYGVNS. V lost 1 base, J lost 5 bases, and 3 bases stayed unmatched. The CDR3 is CASSEFRLAGDNEQFF. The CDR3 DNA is TGTGCCAGCAGTGAATTTCGACTAGCGGGAGACAATGAGCAGTTCTTC.

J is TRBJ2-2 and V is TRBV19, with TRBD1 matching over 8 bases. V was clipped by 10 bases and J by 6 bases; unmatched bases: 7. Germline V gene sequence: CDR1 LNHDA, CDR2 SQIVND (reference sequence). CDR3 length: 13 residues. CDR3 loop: CATEDRVAGELFF. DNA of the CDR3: TGTGCCACGGAGGACAGGGTGGCCGGGGAGCTGTTTTTT.

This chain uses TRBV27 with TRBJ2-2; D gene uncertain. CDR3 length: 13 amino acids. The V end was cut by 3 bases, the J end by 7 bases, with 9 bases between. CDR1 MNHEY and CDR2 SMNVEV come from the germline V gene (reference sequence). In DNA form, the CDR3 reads TGTGCCAGCAGTTTGTGGTCGGGCGGGGAGCTGTTTTTT. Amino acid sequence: CASSLWSGGELFF.

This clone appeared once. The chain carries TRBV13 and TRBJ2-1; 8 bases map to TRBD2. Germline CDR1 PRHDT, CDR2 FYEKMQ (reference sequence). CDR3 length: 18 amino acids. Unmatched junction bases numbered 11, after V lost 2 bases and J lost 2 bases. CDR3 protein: CASSLPALAGSPYNEQFF. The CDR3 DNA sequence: TGTGCCAGCAGCTTACCCGCCTTAGCGGGATCGCCCTACAATGAGCAGTTCTTC. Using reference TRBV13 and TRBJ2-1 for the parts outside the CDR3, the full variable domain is AAGVIQSPRHLIKEKRETATLKCYPIPRHDTVYWYQQGPGQDPQFLISFYEKMQSDKGSIPDRFSAQQFSDYHSELNMSSLELGDSALYFCASSLPALAGSPYNEQFFGPGTRLTVL.

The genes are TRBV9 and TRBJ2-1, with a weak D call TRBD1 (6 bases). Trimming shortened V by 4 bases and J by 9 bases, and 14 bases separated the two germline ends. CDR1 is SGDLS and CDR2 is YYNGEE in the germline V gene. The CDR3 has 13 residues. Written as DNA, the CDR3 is TGTGCCAGCAGCTACTCCCAGGGGACTGAGCAGTTCTTC. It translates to CASSYSQGTEQFF.

The CDR3 here is CAISEGADGYTF. The CDR3 DNA reads TGTGCCATCAGTGAGGGGGCGGATGGCTACACCTTC. The V gene is TRBV10-3, the J gene TRBJ1-2, with D possibly being TRBD1 (5 bases). Germline assignment: CDR1 ENHRY and CDR2 SYGVKD. The CDR3 runs to 12 residues. The V end lost 2 bases, the J end lost 6 bases, and 7 bases lay between the germline ends.

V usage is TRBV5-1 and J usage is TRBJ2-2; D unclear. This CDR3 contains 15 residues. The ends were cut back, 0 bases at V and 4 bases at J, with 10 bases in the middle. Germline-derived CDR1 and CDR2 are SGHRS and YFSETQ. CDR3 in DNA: TGCGCCAGCAGCTTGGACAGATCAGTCACCGGGGAGCTGTTTTTT. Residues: CASSLDRSVTGELFF.

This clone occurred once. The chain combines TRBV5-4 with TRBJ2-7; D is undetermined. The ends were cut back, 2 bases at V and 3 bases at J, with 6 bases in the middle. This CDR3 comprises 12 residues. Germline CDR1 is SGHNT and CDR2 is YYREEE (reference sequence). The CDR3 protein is CASSFPNYEQYF. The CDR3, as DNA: TGTGCCAGCAGCTTTCCTAACTACGAGCAGTACTTC.